This TCR beta chain was identified in a study of response to subunit inactivated influenza vaccine listed by TCRdb under 2018. Some background on the complete study: The study used deep quantitative T cell receptor repertoire profiling to track responses to a trivalent subunit inactivated influenza vaccine.

Receptor libraries were prepared by RT-PCR. TCRdb shows the sequencer as Illumina HiSeq 2500. TCRdb trimmed public reads at Q25 via fastp, called clones via MiXCR and kept in-frame beta chains. A single entry per CDR3 protein holds the most common genes and DNA from its merged rows. This sample comprises under 550,000 distinct CDR3 sequences, approximately 7.8% of them detected only once. The top ten clonotypes cover roughly 13% of the sample. This clonotype appeared a few times. It lacks a known antigen. Base qualities are not recorded, but no much larger clone differs from it by a single base. The full study reports these points: The authors suggested that each seasonal influenza vaccination may recruit only a limited number of new T cells.

CDR1 and CDR2 are drawn from the germline V gene: SGHDT, YYEEEE. Trimming costs V 2 bases and J 4 bases, and their ends lie 12 bases apart. Taken from cysteine to phenylalanine, the CDR3 has 14 residues. Only the CDR3 region is kept as DNA, spanning 42 bases read in frame from base 1. The chain is assembled from TRBV5-6 and TRBJ1-2, with TRBD1 perhaps the D gene, on 6 matching bases. The sample in question was PBMCs from blood, obtained less than 30 months after vaccination. The sequence derives from a man between 50 and 70 years old who received an inactivated influenza vaccine. Donor details come from another sample of the same person, matched by shared clones. The CDR3 reads as follows: CASSLATGSYGYTF. The DNA sequence is as follows: TGTGCCAGCAGCTTAGCGACAGGAAGCTATGGCTACACCTTC.